This note documents a single T cell receptor beta chain sequence. Trimming removed 2 bases from V and 4 bases from J, with 13 bases in between. CDR1 is SGDLS and CDR2 is YYNGEE in the germline V gene. The CDR3 spans 15 residues. Residents of 24 US areas, aged about 18 to 95 years, made up the participants. Each participant's cohort was designated according to participant-reported clinical history. The record originates from a study of blood T cell repertoires in COVID-19. In the source study's methods: For nucleated cells, counts were estimated from reference gene primer amplification. Clones were sequenced by immunoSEQ multiplex PCR, and TCRdb holds only the in-frame ones, with some missing. V and J calls and clone size are as listed in that table; D and trimming were resolved from the DNA. The table records about 440,000 clones, approximately 90% of them present only once.

The material sequenced was PBMCs or T cells enriched from blood (not recorded which). The chain carries TRBV9 and TRBJ2-1; TRBD2 might be the D (6 bases). The TCR sequence derives from a woman aged 18 to 35 with acute COVID-19. CDR3 amino acids: CASSVSSAGYNEQFF. CDR3 DNA: TGTGCCAGCAGCGTCTCTAGCGCGGGGTACAATGAGCAGTTCTTC.